The next 26 T cell receptor beta chains were all read from a single sample in a study of blood T cell repertoires in COVID-19. Sequencing used immunoSEQ multiplex PCR; TCRdb keeps in-frame clones, though not all of them. The sample contains about 350,000 clones, about 88% of which appear only once. Sequencing used peripheral blood. The receptor set was obtained from a woman aged 55 to 70 with COVID-19, enrolled during active disease.

The genes are TRBV7-3 and TRBJ1-1; possible D gene TRBD1, 5 bases. This CDR3 region has 15 residues. Looked up from germline, CDR1 is SGHTA and CDR2 is FQGTGA. The V end lost 5 bases, the J end lost 2 bases, and 15 bases lay between the germline ends. CDR3 region: CASSPLAGFNTEAFF. DNA of the CDR3: TGTGCCAGCAGCCCCCTGGCAGGGTTTAACACTGAAGCTTTCTTT.

The rearrangement links TRBV19 to TRBJ1-5, with 10 bases aligning to TRBD1. Germline CDR1 reads LNHDA; CDR2 reads SQIVND (reference sequence). This CDR3 region has 16 residues. V gave up 3 bases and J gave up 5 bases; unmatched junction bases: 7. The CDR3 region is CASSITRTGGDQPQHF. The CDR3 nucleotides read TGTGCCAGTAGTATTACCCGGACAGGGGGGGATCAGCCCCAGCATTTT.

This clone showed up many times. The J gene is TRBJ2-1, the V gene TRBV10-3; 9 bases agree with TRBD2. Germline CDR1 is ENHRY and CDR2 is SYGVKD. The length of the CDR3 is 16 residues. The V and J ends lost 6 bases and 4 bases, in that order; junction bases with no gene match: 10. The CDR3 spells CAISDNSGGSYNEQFF. CDR3 coding DNA: TGTGCCATCAGCGACAATAGCGGGGGTTCTTACAATGAGCAGTTCTTC.

This clone is a singleton in its sample. The CDR3 region is CASSFPTSGGAEQFF. CDR3 sequence (DNA): TGCGCCAGCAGCTTCCCGACTAGCGGGGGGGCTGAGCAGTTCTTC. The chain combines TRBV5-1 with TRBJ2-1; 14 bases are a match to TRBD2. Germline V gene sequence: CDR1 SGHRS, CDR2 YFSETQ. V dropped 2 bases and J dropped 9; count of bases not matched to a gene: 4. The CDR3 is 15 amino acids. Full variable domain (rest looked up from reference TRBV5-1 and TRBJ2-1): KAGVTQTPRYLIKTRGQQVTLSCSPISGHRSVSWYQQTPGQGLQFLFEYFSETQRNKGNFPGRFSGRQFSNSRSEMNVSTLELGDSALYLCASSFPTSGGAEQFFGPGTRLTVL.

This chain connects TRBV11-2 to TRBJ1-1, with D unclear. Germline assignment: CDR1 SGHAT and CDR2 FQNNGV. The CDR3 is 12 amino acids. Trimming shortened V by 3 bases and J by 4 bases, and 6 bases separated the two germline ends. CDR3 bases: TGTGCCAGCAGCTTCCTCTTCACTGAAGCTTTCTTT. Translated: CASSFLFTEAFF. Full variable domain (remainder filled in from reference TRBV11-2 and TRBJ1-1): EAGVAQSPRYKIIEKRQSVAFWCNPISGHATLYWYQQILGQGPKLLIQFQNNGVVDDSQLPKDRFSAERLKGVDSTLKIQPAKLEDSAVYLCASSFLFTEAFFGQGTRLTVV.

The CDR3 reads CASSYRGTSGTYEQYF. CDR3 in DNA: TGTGCCAGCAGTTATCGAGGGACTAGCGGGACCTACGAGCAGTACTTC. The rearrangement links TRBV27 to TRBJ2-7; 13 bases agree with TRBD2. The CDR3 runs 16 residues. Germline values: CDR1 MNHEY, CDR2 SMNVEV (reference sequence). Trimming took 4 bases from V and 2 from J; bases not matched to a gene: 5.

The chain employs TRBV14 and TRBJ1-1; 8 positions agree with TRBD1. With 4 bases clipped from V and 1 base from J, the junction kept 17 bases outside the gene matches. The CDR3 has 19 amino acids. Looked up from germline, CDR1 is SGHDN and CDR2 is FVKESK. Here the CDR3 reads CASSRGQGPPITSNTEAFF. CDR3 nucleotide sequence: TGTGCCAGCAGCCGCGGACAGGGCCCTCCCATAACATCGAACACTGAAGCTTTCTTT.

This CDR3 reads CATSRGKEGTYGYTF. The CDR3 coding sequence is TGTGCCACCAGCAGGGGGAAGGAGGGCACCTATGGCTACACCTTC. The rearrangement links TRBV15 to TRBJ1-2; no definite D call. V was trimmed by 3 bases and J by 4 bases, leaving 15 bases between them. This CDR3 region has 15 residues. The germline V gene encodes CDR1 LNHNV and CDR2 YYDKDF (reference sequence).

The chain couples TRBV6-1 to TRBJ1-4, with 11 bases aligning to TRBD1. The germline V gene has CDR1 MNHNS and CDR2 SASEGT. The CDR3 length is 17 residues. The ends lost 4 bases at V and 0 bases at J; junction bases unmatched: 4. As DNA, the CDR3 is TGTGCCAGCAGTGCTAGGACAGGGGGCGCAACTAATGAAAAACTGTTTTTT. It encodes CASSARTGGATNEKLFF.

The rearrangement uses TRBV5-5 and TRBJ2-7, with 10 bases fitting TRBD2. CDR3 length: 17 residues. The J segment lost 2 bases and the V segment lost 4 bases, leaving 12 bases of the junction unmatched. Germline V lookup: CDR1 SGHKS, CDR2 YYEKEE (reference sequence). CDR3 in DNA: TGTGCCAGCAGCCAGTGGTGGCTAGCGGGGGTCACCTACGAGCAGTACTTC. This codes for CASSQWWLAGVTYEQYF.

This clone was picked up a small number of times. This chain links TRBV25-1 with TRBJ2-5, with D possibly matching TRBD2 (6 bases). Between the trimmed V and J ends, which lost 0 bases and 2 bases, there was a span of 10 bases. This CDR3 comprises 15 residues. Germline V gene sequence: CDR1 MGHDK, CDR2 SYGVNS. The CDR3 bases are TGTGCCAGCAGTGAATATCTTGGGGGGCAAGAGACCCAGTACTTC. Protein sequence: CASSEYLGGQETQYF.

This chain connects TRBV7-3 to TRBJ1-2; D is possibly TRBD1 (6 bases). Germline assignment: CDR1 SGHTA and CDR2 FQGTGA. V lost 5 bases and J 7 bases, leaving 14 bases between the germline ends. The length of the CDR3 is 13 residues. The CDR3 DNA is TGTGCCAGCAGCCAGTCAGGGGTCCTTGGCTACACCTTC. Protein product: CASSQSGVLGYTF.

The chain couples TRBV9 to TRBJ2-1; D possibly corresponds to TRBD2 (6 bases). Germline CDR1 SGDLS, CDR2 YYNGEE. CDR3 length: 14 residues. The V end lost 0 bases, the J end lost 10 bases, and 14 bases lay between the germline ends. The CDR3 loop reads CASSVDLGGGEQFF. The CDR3 DNA follows: TGTGCCAGCAGCGTAGATTTGGGGGGAGGCGAGCAGTTCTTC.

The chain combines TRBV18 with TRBJ1-3; D gene uncertain. The germline V gene encodes CDR1 KGHSH and CDR2 LQKENI. This CDR3 region has 13 residues. V shed 2 bases and J shed 8 bases, with 10 bases lying between them. CDR3 in amino acids: CASSPSSGDTIYF. CDR3 sequence (DNA): TGTGCCAGCTCACCATCATCCGGAGACACCATATATTTT.

J is TRBJ1-6 and V is TRBV25-1; no clear D gene. Germline V gives CDR1 MGHDK, CDR2 SYGVNS. The CDR3 extends over 16 amino acids. Trimming removed 4 bases from V and 0 bases from J, with 10 bases in between. The CDR3 DNA is TGTGCCAGCAGTGGCGGGTTCTTCTCCTATAATTCACCCCTCCACTTT. Protein sequence: CASSGGFFSYNSPLHF.

This clone was observed once. The genes are TRBV19 and TRBJ2-7; 9 nucleotides match TRBD1. The V segment lost 1 base and the J segment 2 bases; nucleotides outside the gene matches: 3. Germline-derived CDR1 and CDR2 are LNHDA and SQIVND (reference sequence). There are 15 residues in the CDR3. CDR3 sequence reads: CASSIVGTGTYEQYF. CDR3 coding DNA: TGTGCCAGTAGTATAGTGGGGACAGGGACCTACGAGCAGTACTTC.

J is TRBJ1-1 and V is TRBV19; maybe TRBD1 (5 bases). This CDR3 region has 14 residues. The germline V and J ends were trimmed by 3 bases and 6 bases, with 14 bases remaining between them. The germline CDR1 and CDR2 sequences are LNHDA and SQIVND (reference sequence). The CDR3 here is CASSIGGRGAEAFF. The CDR3, as DNA: TGTGCCAGTAGTATCGGGGGGAGGGGCGCTGAAGCTTTCTTT.

This clone was counted a few times. V usage is TRBV12-3 or TRBV12-4 and J usage is TRBJ1-6; 9 nucleotides align to TRBD1. J was trimmed by 9 bases and V by 7 bases; bases with no gene match: 4. This CDR3 region has 13 residues. CDR3 bases: TGTGCCAGCACGGGACAGGGAGGTTCACCCCTCCACTTT. Its protein product is CASTGQGGSPLHF.

The gene calls are TRBV3-1 (or the pseudogene TRBV3-2) and TRBJ2-7; D is ambiguous. The CDR3 consists of 15 residues. The germline V and J ends were trimmed by 1 base and 4 bases, with 14 bases remaining between them. The V gene's germline CDR1 is LGHDT and CDR2 YNNKEL (reference sequence). The CDR3 coding sequence is TGTGCCAGCAGCCAAGGTATAGCAGAGTATTACGAGCAGTACTTC. Its translation: CASSQGIAEYYEQYF.

This clone was seen once. The rearrangement links TRBV7-8 to TRBJ2-7, with 12 bases lining up with TRBD2. The J segment lost 4 bases and the V segment lost 0 bases, leaving 1 base of the junction unmatched. The germline V gene has CDR1 SGHVS and CDR2 FQNEAQ. This CDR3 spans 15 amino acids. CDR3 nucleotides: TGTGCCAGCAGCTTAGCGACTAGCGGGAGTTACGAGCAGTACTTC. Protein sequence: CASSLATSGSYEQYF.

The chain couples TRBV29-1 to TRBJ1-2; the D gene is possibly TRBD1 (5 bases). CDR1 and CDR2 (germline): SQVTM, ANQGSEA. The CDR3 extends over 13 amino acids. V lost 4 bases, J lost 0 bases, and 9 bases lay in between. This chain's CDR3 is CSVGGVTNYGYTF. The CDR3 DNA follows: TGCAGCGTTGGGGGGGTGACTAACTATGGCTACACCTTC.

This sequence joins TRBV7-6 and TRBJ2-5, with TRBD2 matching over 10 bases. After removal of 3 bases from V and 4 bases from J, the junction contained 11 bases not matched to a gene. The germline CDR1 and CDR2 sequences are SGHVS and FNYEAQ. The CDR3 has 17 residues. The CDR3 loop is CASSFRPRTSGLETQYF. CDR3 nucleotide sequence: TGTGCCAGCAGCTTCCGACCTAGGACTAGCGGATTAGAGACCCAGTACTTC.

The CDR3 sequence: CASSRGGTGENTIYF. In nucleotides, the CDR3 is TGTGCCAGCTCCAGGGGGGGGACAGGGGAAAACACCATATATTTT. This sequence joins TRBV9 and TRBJ1-3, with 10 bases matching TRBD1. The CDR3 totals 15 residues. The V segment lost 7 bases and the J segment 6 bases; nucleotides outside the gene matches: 10. Germline V gives CDR1 SGDLS, CDR2 YYNGEE.

The chain's CDR3 is CASSTLAGRAYEQYF. The CDR3 region has the DNA TGTGCCAGCAGCACCCTAGCGGGGAGGGCGTACGAGCAGTACTTC. V and J are TRBV3-1 (or the pseudogene TRBV3-2) and TRBJ2-7, with 9 nucleotides matching TRBD2. Per the germline V gene, CDR1 is LGHDT and CDR2 is YNNKEL (reference sequence). Germline trimming cut 5 bases from V and 4 bases from J; bases unmatched to any gene: 9. The CDR3 length is 15 residues.

This clone has more than one count but fewer than ten. The CDR3 region is CASSYGAGGPIIPEQYF. For the CDR3, the DNA is TGTGCCAGCAGCTATGGAGCGGGGGGGCCAATAATCCCCGAGCAGTACTTC. The J gene is TRBJ2-7, the V gene TRBV7-8; 10 bases align to TRBD2. The CDR3 runs to 17 residues. V gave up 4 bases and J gave up 6 bases; unmatched junction bases: 15. Germline CDR1 reads SGHVS; CDR2 reads FQNEAQ.

This chain joins TRBV3-1 (or the pseudogene TRBV3-2) and TRBJ2-7; TRBD2 aligns across 7 bases. Unmatched junction bases numbered 3, after V lost 0 bases and J lost 10 bases. The CDR3 is made up of 12 amino acids. CDR1 and CDR2 (germline): LGHDT, YNNKEL (reference sequence). CDR3 sequence reads: CASSQEGRVQYF. CDR3 nucleotides: TGTGCCAGCAGCCAAGAAGGGAGGGTACAGTACTTC.